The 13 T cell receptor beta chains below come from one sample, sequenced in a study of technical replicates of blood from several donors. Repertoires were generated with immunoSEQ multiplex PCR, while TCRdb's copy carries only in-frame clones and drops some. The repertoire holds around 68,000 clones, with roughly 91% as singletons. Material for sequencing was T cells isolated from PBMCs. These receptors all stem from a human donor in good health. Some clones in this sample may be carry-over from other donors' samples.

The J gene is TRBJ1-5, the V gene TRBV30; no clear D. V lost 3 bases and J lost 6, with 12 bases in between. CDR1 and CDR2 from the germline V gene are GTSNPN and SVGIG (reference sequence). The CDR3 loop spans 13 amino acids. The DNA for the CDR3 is TGTGCCTGGAGCCCTTTCCCCGGTCAGCCCCAGCATTTT. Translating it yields CAWSPFPGQPQHF.

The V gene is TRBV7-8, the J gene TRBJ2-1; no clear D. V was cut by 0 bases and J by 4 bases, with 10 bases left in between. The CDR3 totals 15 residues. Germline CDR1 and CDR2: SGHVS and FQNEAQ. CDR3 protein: CASSLAVLRYNEQFF. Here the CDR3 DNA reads TGTGCCAGCAGCTTAGCGGTGCTGCGATACAATGAGCAGTTCTTC.

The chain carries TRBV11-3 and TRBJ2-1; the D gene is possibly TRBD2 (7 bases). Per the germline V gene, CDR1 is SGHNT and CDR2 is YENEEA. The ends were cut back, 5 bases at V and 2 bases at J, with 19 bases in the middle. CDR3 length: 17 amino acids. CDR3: CASSITGGSIPYNEQFF. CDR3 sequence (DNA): TGTGCCAGCAGCATCACGGGGGGCTCAATACCCTACAATGAGCAGTTCTTC.

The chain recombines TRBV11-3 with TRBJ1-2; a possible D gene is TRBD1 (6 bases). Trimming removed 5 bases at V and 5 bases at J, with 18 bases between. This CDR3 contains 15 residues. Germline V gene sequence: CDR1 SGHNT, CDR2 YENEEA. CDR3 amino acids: CASSLPPGTHYGYTF. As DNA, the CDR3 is TGTGCCAGCAGCCTCCCTCCAGGGACACATTATGGCTACACCTTC.

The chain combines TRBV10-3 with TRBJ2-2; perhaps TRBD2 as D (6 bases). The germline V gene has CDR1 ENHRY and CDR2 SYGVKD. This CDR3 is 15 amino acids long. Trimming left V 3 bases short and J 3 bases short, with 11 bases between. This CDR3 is CAISEVGGYTGELFF. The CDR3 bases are TGTGCCATCAGTGAAGTTGGGGGGTACACCGGGGAGCTGTTTTTT.

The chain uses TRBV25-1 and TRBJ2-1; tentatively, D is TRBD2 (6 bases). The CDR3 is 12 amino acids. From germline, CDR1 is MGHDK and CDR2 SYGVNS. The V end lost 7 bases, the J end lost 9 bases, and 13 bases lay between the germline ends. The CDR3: CASTPSGFEQFF. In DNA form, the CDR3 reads TGTGCCAGCACCCCGAGCGGGTTTGAGCAGTTCTTC.

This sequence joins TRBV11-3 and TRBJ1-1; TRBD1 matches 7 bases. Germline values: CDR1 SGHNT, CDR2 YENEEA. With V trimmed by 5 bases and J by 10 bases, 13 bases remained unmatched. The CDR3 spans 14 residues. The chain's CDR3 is CASSADRQPLGAFF. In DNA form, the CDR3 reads TGTGCCAGCAGCGCGGACAGGCAACCCCTTGGAGCTTTCTTT. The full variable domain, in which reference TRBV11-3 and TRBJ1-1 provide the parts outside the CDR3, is EAGVVQSPRYKIIEKKQPVAFWCNPISGHNTLYWYLQNLGQGPELLIRYENEEAVDDSQLPKDRFSAERLKGVDSTLKIQPAELGDSAVYLCASSADRQPLGAFFGQGTRLTVV.

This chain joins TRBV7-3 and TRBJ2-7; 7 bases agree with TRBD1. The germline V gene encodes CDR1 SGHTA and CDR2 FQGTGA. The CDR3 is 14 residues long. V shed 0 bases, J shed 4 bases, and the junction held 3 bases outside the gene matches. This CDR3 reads CASSLTGGKYEQYF. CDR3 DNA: TGTGCCAGCAGCTTAACAGGGGGCAAGTACGAGCAGTACTTC.

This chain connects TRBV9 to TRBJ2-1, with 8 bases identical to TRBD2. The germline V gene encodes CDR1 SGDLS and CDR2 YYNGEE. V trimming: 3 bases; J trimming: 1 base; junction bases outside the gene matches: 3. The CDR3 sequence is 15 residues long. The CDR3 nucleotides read TGTGCCAGCAGCGGCGGGGGGTCTTCCTACAATGAGCAGTTCTTC. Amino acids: CASSGGGSSYNEQFF.

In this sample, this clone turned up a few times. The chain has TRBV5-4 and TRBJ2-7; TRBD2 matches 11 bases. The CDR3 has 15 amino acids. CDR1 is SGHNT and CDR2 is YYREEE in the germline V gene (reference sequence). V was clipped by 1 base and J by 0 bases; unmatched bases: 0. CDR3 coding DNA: TGTGCCAGCAGCTTGACTAGCGGGAGCTCCTACGAGCAGTACTTC. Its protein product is CASSLTSGSSYEQYF.

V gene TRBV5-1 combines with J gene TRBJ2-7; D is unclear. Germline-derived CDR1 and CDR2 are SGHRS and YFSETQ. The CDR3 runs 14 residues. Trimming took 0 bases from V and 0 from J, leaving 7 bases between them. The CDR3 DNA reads TGCGCCAGCAGCTTGGCCGCACTCTCCTACGAGCAGTACTTC. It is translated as CASSLAALSYEQYF.

Here the CDR3 DNA reads TGTGCCAGCCTGGATAGCGGGGGAAATGAGCAGTTCTTC. It codes for CASLDSGGNEQFF. V usage is TRBV6-1 and J usage is TRBJ2-1; the match to TRBD2 covers 9 bases. The CDR3 runs to 13 residues. V shed 8 bases, J shed 7 bases, and the junction held 6 bases outside the gene matches. Germline V CDR1 and CDR2: MNHNS, SASEGT.

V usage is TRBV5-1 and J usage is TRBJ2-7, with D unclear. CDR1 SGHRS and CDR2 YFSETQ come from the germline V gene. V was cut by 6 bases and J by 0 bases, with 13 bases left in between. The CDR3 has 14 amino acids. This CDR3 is CASTPGTDSYEQYF. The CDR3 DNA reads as TGCGCCAGCACCCCGGGTACCGACTCCTACGAGCAGTACTTC.